This T cell receptor beta chain was obtained from a study of T-cell memory formation after mild COVID-19. Study background: Clusters of TCRs were largely donor specific. Broader study findings: A second wave of clones peaked on day 37, and their SARS-CoV-2 specificity went unconfirmed. CD8+ contracting clones occupied EMRA, while CD4+ ones occupied mainly CM and EM. Cross-reactive memory appears to have joined, as suggested by some responding clones showing up in pre-infection memory.

Using its own MiXCR run on the 5' RACE reads, TCRdb lists one record per CDR3 protein. The sample contains about 110,000 distinct CDR3 sequences, about a sixth of which appear only once. Germline assignment: CDR1 SQVTM and CDR2 ANQGSEA. The CDR3 is 13 residues long. V was clipped by 5 bases and J by 0 bases, with 8 bases between them. Turning to this clonotype: The antigen is unknown.

V gene TRBV29-1 combines with J gene TRBJ2-1; D gene unclear. This clonotype was obtained from a young man who had mild COVID-19 (a few samples of this study predate the infection). Cell type and time point are not known. Specimen: PBMCs or a T cell subset sorted from them (not recorded which). The DNA for the CDR3 is TGCAGCGTTCATAAAAGCTCCTACAATGAGCAGTTCTTC. Translating it yields CSVHKSSYNEQFF.